The clone carrying this T cell receptor (beta chain) was seen ten or more times. The antigen remains unidentified. Germline lookup yields CDR1 SGHTA and CDR2 FQGNSA. This CDR3 spans 16 amino acids. The V end lost 1 base, the J end lost 0 bases, and 12 bases lay between the germline ends. TCRdb fed the 5' RACE reads into MiXCR, producing one record per CDR3 protein. The sample lists 15,000 or so distinct CDR3 sequences; approximately 4.5% were seen once. Time point described: sample taken at primary tumor resection. These data are taken from a study of spatial heterogeneity in lung cancer. Study-wide context: Strongly correlated with TCR transcript counts in tumor regions was a T cell module score, which was a transcriptional module score calculated from matched bulk RNA-seq. General observations from the study: How many expanded intratumoral alpha and beta TCRs were present tracked the tumor mutation count, which was a count of nonsynonymous mutations.

This clonotype was obtained from a female donor with early-stage non-small cell lung cancer. Material: lung tumor tissue, obtained at surgery. The chain has TRBV7-2 and TRBJ1-1; maybe TRBD1 (5 bases). CDR3 in amino acids: CASSLVAGGVNTEAFF. CDR3 in DNA: TGTGCCAGCAGCTTAGTCGCGGGGGGTGTGAACACTGAAGCTTTCTTT.